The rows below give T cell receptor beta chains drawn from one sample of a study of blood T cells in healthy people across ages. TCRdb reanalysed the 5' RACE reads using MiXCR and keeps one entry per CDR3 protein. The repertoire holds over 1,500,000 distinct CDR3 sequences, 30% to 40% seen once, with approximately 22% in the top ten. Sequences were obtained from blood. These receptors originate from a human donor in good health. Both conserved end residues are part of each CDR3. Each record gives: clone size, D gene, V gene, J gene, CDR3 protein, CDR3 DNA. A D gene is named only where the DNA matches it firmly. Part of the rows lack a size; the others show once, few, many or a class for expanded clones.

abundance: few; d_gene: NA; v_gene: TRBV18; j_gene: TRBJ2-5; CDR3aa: CASSPAPGPWTQYF; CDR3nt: TGTGCCAGCTCACCAGCCCCCGGACCGTGGACCCAGTACTTC
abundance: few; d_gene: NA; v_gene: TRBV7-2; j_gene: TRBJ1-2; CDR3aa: CASTLGGDLNYGYTF; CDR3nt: TGTGCCAGCACTCTGGGGGGGGACCTTAACTATGGCTACACCTTC
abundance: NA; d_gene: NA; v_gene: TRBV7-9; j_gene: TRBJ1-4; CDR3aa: CANRPPGSEKLFF; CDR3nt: TGTGCCAACCGTCCCCCAGGGAGTGAAAAACTGTTTTTT
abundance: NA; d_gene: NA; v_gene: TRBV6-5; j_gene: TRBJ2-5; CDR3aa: CASRWAGAPETQDF; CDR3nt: TGTGCCAGCAGGTGGGCCGGTGCCCCGGAGACCCAGGACTTC
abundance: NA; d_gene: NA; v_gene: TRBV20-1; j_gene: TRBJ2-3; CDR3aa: CSAQWGGTDTQYF; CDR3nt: TGCAGTGCCCAGTGGGGGGGCACAGATACGCAGTATTTT
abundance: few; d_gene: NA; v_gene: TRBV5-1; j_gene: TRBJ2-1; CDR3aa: CASSSNRMGEQFF; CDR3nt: TGCGCCAGCAGCTCGAATAGGATGGGTGAGCAGTTCTTC
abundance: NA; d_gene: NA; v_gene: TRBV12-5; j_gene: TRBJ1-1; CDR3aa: CASGLEGNTEAFF; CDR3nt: TGTGCTAGTGGTTTGGAAGGGAACACTGAAGCTTTCTTT
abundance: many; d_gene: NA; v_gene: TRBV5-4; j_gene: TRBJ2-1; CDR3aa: CASSFFGGATYEQFF; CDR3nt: TGTGCCAGCAGCTTCTTTGGGGGGGCCACCTATGAGCAGTTCTTC
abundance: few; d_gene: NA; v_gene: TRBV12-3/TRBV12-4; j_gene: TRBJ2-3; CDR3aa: CASRPEWAGSTDTQYF; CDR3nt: TGTGCCAGCAGACCCGAGTGGGCGGGGAGCACAGATACGCAGTATTTT
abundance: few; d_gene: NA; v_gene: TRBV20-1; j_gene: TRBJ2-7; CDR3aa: CSAALSYEQYF; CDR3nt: TGCAGTGCCGCACTTAGCTACGAGCAGTACTTC
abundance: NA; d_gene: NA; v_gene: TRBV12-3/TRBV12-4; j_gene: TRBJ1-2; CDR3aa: CASSSWTSNYGYTF; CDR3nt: TGTGCCAGCAGTTCCTGGACCAGTAACTATGGCTACACCTTC
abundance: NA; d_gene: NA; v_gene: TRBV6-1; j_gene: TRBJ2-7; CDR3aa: CASSGEARTVAPYEQYF; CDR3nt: TGTGCCAGCAGCGGAGAGGCCCGGACGGTGGCCCCCTACGAGCAGTACTTC
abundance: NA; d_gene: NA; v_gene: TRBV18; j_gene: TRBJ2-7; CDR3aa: CASSGFGGLMAEQYF; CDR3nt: TGTGCCAGCTCAGGGTTTGGGGGGCTTATGGCCGAGCAGTACTTC
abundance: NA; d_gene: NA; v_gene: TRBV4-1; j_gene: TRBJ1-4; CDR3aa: CASSQSGNEKLFF; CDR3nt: TGCGCCAGCAGCCAATCGGGGAATGAAAAACTGTTTTTT
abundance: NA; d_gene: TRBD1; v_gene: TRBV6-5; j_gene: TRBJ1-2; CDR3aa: CASSYSGTGLGGGYTF; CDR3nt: TGTGCCAGCAGTTACTCAGGGACAGGCCTGGGGGGAGGCTACACCTTC
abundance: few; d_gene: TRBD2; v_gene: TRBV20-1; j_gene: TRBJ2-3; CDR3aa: CSAILLAGTDTQYF; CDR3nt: TGCAGTGCTATATTACTAGCGGGCACAGATACGCAGTATTTT
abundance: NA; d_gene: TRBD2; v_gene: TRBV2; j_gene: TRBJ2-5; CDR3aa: CASTRGRQKETQYF; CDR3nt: TGTGCCAGCACCCGCGGGAGACAGAAAGAGACCCAGTACTTC
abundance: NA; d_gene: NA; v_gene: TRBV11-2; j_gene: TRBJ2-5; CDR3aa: CASSLGLLGGTGPETQYF; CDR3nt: TGTGCCAGCAGCTTAGGTCTCCTCGGGGGTACCGGTCCGGAGACCCAGTACTTC
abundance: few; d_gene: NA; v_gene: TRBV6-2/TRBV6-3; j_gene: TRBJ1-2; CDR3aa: CASSYLGTGQFGGYTF; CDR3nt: NA
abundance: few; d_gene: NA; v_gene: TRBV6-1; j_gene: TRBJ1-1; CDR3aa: CASSEALRGVPEAFF; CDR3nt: TGTGCCAGCAGTGAAGCTTTGCGGGGGGTCCCTGAAGCTTTCTTT
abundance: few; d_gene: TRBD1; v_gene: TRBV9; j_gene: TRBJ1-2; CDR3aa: CASSIGTGATYGYTF; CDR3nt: TGTGCCAGCAGCATTGGGACAGGGGCAACCTATGGCTACACCTTC
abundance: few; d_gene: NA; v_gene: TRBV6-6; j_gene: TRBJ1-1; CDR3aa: CASSYGSRAHTEAFF; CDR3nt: TGTGCCAGCAGTTACGGGAGCAGGGCGCACACTGAAGCTTTCTTT
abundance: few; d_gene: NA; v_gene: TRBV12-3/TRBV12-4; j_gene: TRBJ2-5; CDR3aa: CASARGRGEETQYF; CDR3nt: TGTGCCAGTGCCCGAGGCAGGGGTGAAGAGACCCAGTACTTC
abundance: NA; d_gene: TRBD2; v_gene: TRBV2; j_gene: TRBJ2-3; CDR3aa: CASSETRTSGYTDTQYF; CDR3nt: TGTGCCAGCAGTGAAACGAGGACTAGCGGGTACACAGATACGCAGTATTTT
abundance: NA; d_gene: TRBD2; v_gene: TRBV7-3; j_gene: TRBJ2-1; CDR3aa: CASSFAASGGSEQFF; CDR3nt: TGTGCCAGCAGCTTTGCGGCTAGCGGGGGTAGTGAGCAGTTCTTC
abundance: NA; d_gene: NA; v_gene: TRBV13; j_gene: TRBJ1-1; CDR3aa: CASSLGKGTRAFF; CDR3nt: TGTGCCAGCAGCTTAGGGAAGGGAACGAGAGCTTTCTTT
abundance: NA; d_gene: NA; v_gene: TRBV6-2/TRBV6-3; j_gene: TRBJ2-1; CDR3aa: CASSYSRGGMGYEQFF; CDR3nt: TGTGCCAGCAGTTACTCGAGGGGGGGGATGGGTTATGAGCAGTTCTTC
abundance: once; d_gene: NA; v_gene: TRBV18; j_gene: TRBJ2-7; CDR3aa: CASSPPNYLYEQYF; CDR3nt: TGTGCCAGCTCACCACCTAACTACCTCTACGAGCAGTACTTC
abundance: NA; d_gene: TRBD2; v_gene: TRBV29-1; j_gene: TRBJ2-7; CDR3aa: CSVEDLSGGVYEQYF; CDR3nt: TGCAGCGTTGAAGATTTGAGCGGGGGGGTCTACGAGCAGTACTTC